This is a list of T cell receptor beta chains from one sample in a study of blood T cell repertoires in COVID-19. Using immunoSEQ multiplex PCR, the repertoire was profiled, and TCRdb retains in-frame clones only, with some absent. The table lists roughly 180,000 clones, about 78% of them singletons, with 8.5% to 10% in the top ten. Sample: peripheral blood. These receptors all come from a woman aged 50 to 65 with active or convalescent COVID-19. The CDR3 runs from the conserved cysteine through the conserved F or W. Fields, in order: D gene, V gene, J gene, clone size, CDR3 DNA, CDR3 protein. A D gene is named only where the DNA matches it firmly. Some rows have no size entry. The others give once, few or many, or a class for an expanded clone.

d_gene: -; v_gene: TRBV12-2; j_gene: TRBJ1-6; abundance: many; CDR3nt: TGTGCAAGTCGATACCAGGGGTCCTATAATTCACCCCTCCACTTT; CDR3aa: CASRYQGSYNSPLHF
d_gene: TRBD1; v_gene: TRBV5-4; j_gene: TRBJ1-1; abundance: -; CDR3nt: TGTGCCAGCAGCTTGGCCTCTCAGGGGGCAAACACTGAAGCTTTCTTT; CDR3aa: CASSLASQGANTEAFF
d_gene: TRBD1; v_gene: TRBV3-1/TRBV3-2; j_gene: TRBJ2-7; abundance: once; CDR3nt: TGTGCCAGCAGCCGCAATAACAGGGGACCCTACGAGCAGTACTTC; CDR3aa: CASSRNNRGPYEQYF
d_gene: TRBD1; v_gene: TRBV27; j_gene: TRBJ1-3; abundance: -; CDR3nt: TGTGCCAGCAGTCCCCGAACAGGGGCCCCCAGCTCTGGAAACACCATATATTTT; CDR3aa: CASSPRTGAPSSGNTIYF
d_gene: TRBD1; v_gene: TRBV23-1; j_gene: TRBJ1-2; abundance: -; CDR3nt: TGCGCCAGCAGTCAATTGACAGGGGTCCCCGTGAGGTATGGCTACACCTTC; CDR3aa: CASSQLTGVPVRYGYTF
d_gene: TRBD2; v_gene: TRBV19; j_gene: TRBJ2-7; abundance: -; CDR3nt: TGTGCCAGTAGTATGGGACTAGCCCACCTCGAGCAGTACTTC; CDR3aa: CASSMGLAHLEQYF
d_gene: TRBD2; v_gene: TRBV11-2; j_gene: TRBJ2-7; abundance: -; CDR3nt: TGTGCCAGCAGCTTAGCCACCGGGACTAGCGGGAGGGTAGGGGAGCAGTACTTC; CDR3aa: CASSLATGTSGRVGEQYF
d_gene: -; v_gene: TRBV9; j_gene: TRBJ1-1; abundance: -; CDR3nt: TGTGCCAGCAGCGTAGGGGAAGGGGAGGGGAACACTGAAGCTTTCTTT; CDR3aa: CASSVGEGEGNTEAFF
d_gene: -; v_gene: TRBV7-6; j_gene: TRBJ1-5; abundance: once; CDR3nt: TGTGCCAGCAGCCCCCAGCCGGGGAGCAATCAGCCCCAGCATTTT; CDR3aa: CASSPQPGSNQPQHF
d_gene: -; v_gene: TRBV18; j_gene: TRBJ1-1; abundance: -; CDR3nt: TGTGCCAGCTCACCGCAGAAGAACACTGAAGCTTTCTTT; CDR3aa: CASSPQKNTEAFF
d_gene: TRBD1; v_gene: TRBV7-9; j_gene: TRBJ1-2; abundance: -; CDR3nt: TGTGCCAGCAGCGCCACAGGGGGCGCTATCTATGGCTACACCTTC; CDR3aa: CASSATGGAIYGYTF
d_gene: -; v_gene: TRBV5-6; j_gene: TRBJ1-4; abundance: -; CDR3nt: TGTGCCAGCAGCTGGGGCCTAGGTAATGAAAAACTGTTTTTT; CDR3aa: CASSWGLGNEKLFF
d_gene: TRBD2; v_gene: TRBV7-2; j_gene: TRBJ2-7; abundance: -; CDR3nt: TGTGCCAGCAGCTTAGTAGGGACTAAGAGCTCCTACGAGCAGTACTTC; CDR3aa: CASSLVGTKSSYEQYF
d_gene: TRBD1; v_gene: TRBV10-3; j_gene: TRBJ2-3; abundance: few; CDR3nt: TGTGCCATCAGGAGGGACAGGGGTTCTTCAGATACGCAGTATTTT; CDR3aa: CAIRRDRGSSDTQYF
d_gene: TRBD1; v_gene: TRBV19; j_gene: TRBJ1-2; abundance: -; CDR3nt: TGTGCCAGTAGCAGACAGGGGGCCTATGGCTACACCTTC; CDR3aa: CASSRQGAYGYTF
d_gene: -; v_gene: TRBV7-3; j_gene: TRBJ1-5; abundance: few; CDR3nt: TGTGCCAGCAGCTTCGGGGGAGGTCAGCCCCAGCATTTT; CDR3aa: CASSFGGGQPQHF
d_gene: -; v_gene: TRBV7-2; j_gene: TRBJ1-2; abundance: few; CDR3nt: TGTGCCAGCAGCACCGGGAGGCAGGGCTACACCTTC; CDR3aa: CASSTGRQGYTF
d_gene: TRBD1; v_gene: TRBV30; j_gene: TRBJ1-2; abundance: -; CDR3nt: TGTGCCTGGATGGATGAGACAGGGATATACTATGGCTACACCTTC; CDR3aa: CAWMDETGIYYGYTF
d_gene: -; v_gene: TRBV6-5; j_gene: TRBJ1-1; abundance: -; CDR3nt: TGTGCCAGCAGCGACCTCAGGGGGAACACTGAAGCTTTCTTT; CDR3aa: CASSDLRGNTEAFF
d_gene: -; v_gene: TRBV29-1; j_gene: TRBJ1-5; abundance: -; CDR3nt: TGCAGCGTTGAAGGGCGCCAGGGTCAGCCCCAGCATTTT; CDR3aa: CSVEGRQGQPQHF
d_gene: TRBD1; v_gene: TRBV18; j_gene: TRBJ1-2; abundance: -; CDR3nt: TGTGCCAGCTCACCAGACAGGGCTCAGAGCTATGGCTACACCTTC; CDR3aa: CASSPDRAQSYGYTF
d_gene: -; v_gene: TRBV14; j_gene: TRBJ1-2; abundance: -; CDR3nt: TGTGCCAGCAGCTGGACTTTAGGGGGCTATGGCTACACCTTC; CDR3aa: CASSWTLGGYGYTF
d_gene: -; v_gene: TRBV20-1; j_gene: TRBJ2-3; abundance: -; CDR3nt: TGCAGTGCTAGTGGTCACAGGGGACTGGGCACAGATACGCAGTATTTT; CDR3aa: CSASGHRGLGTDTQYF
d_gene: TRBD1; v_gene: TRBV9; j_gene: TRBJ2-1; abundance: -; CDR3nt: TGTGCCAGCAGCTTCAGGACAGGGGGGGCAAATGAGCAGTTCTTC; CDR3aa: CASSFRTGGANEQFF
d_gene: -; v_gene: TRBV30; j_gene: TRBJ1-6; abundance: many; CDR3nt: TGTGCCTGGAGTGTTCCGGGACAAAATTCACCCCTCCACTTT; CDR3aa: CAWSVPGQNSPLHF
d_gene: TRBD2; v_gene: TRBV5-6; j_gene: TRBJ2-7; abundance: many; CDR3nt: TGTGCCAGCAGCTTGGTGATAGCGGGAACTAGCTCCTACGAGCAGTACTTC; CDR3aa: CASSLVIAGTSSYEQYF